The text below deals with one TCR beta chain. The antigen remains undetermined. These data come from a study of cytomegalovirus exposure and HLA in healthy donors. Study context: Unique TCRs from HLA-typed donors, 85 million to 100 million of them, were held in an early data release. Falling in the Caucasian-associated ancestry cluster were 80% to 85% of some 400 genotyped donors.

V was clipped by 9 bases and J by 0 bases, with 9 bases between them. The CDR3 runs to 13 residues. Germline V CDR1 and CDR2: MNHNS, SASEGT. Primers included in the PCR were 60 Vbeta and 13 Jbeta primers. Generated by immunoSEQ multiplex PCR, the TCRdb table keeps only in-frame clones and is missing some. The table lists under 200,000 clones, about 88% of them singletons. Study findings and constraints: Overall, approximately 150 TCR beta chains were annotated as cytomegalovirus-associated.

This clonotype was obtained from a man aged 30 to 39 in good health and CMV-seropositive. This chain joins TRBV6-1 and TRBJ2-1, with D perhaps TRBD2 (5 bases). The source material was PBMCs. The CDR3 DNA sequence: TGTGCCAGTCTGGGGAGCTCCTACAATGAGCAGTTCTTC. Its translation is CASLGSSYNEQFF.